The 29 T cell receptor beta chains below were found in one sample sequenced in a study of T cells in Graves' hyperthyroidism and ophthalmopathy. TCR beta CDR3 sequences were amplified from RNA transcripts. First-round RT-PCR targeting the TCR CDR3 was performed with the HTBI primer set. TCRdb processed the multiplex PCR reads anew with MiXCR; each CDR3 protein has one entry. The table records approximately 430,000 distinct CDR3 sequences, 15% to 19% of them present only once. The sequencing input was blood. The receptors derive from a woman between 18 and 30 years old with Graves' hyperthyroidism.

CDR3 in DNA: TGTGCCAGCTCACGTAGCGGGAGGAATGAGCAGTTCTTC. This encodes CASSRSGRNEQFF. V is TRBV18 and J is TRBJ2-1, with 10 bases that match TRBD2. V lost 4 bases and J lost 7; bases outside the gene matches: 1. In germline, CDR1 is KGHSH, CDR2 LQKENI. The CDR3 totals 13 residues.

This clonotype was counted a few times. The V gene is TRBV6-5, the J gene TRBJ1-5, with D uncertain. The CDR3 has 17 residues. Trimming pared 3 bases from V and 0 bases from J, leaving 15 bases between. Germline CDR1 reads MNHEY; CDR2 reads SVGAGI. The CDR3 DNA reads TGTGCCAGCAGTTATGACGCATTTAAACATAGCAATCAGCCCCAGCATTTT. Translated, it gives CASSYDAFKHSNQPQHF.

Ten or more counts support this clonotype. The CDR3 here is CASSLSRGGQETQYF. Written as DNA, the CDR3 is TGTGCCAGCAGCTTAAGTCGGGGGGGCCAGGAGACCCAGTACTTC. The chain carries TRBV11-2 and TRBJ2-5; 8 positions match TRBD2. The V segment lost 2 bases and the J segment 5 bases; nucleotides outside the gene matches: 7. Germline V CDR1 and CDR2: SGHAT, FQNNGV. The CDR3 loop spans 15 amino acids.

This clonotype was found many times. CDR3 in amino acids: CSVVGETDYEQYF. DNA for the CDR3: TGCAGTGTCGTCGGGGAGACCGACTACGAGCAGTACTTC. The V call is TRBV20-1, the J call TRBJ2-7; TRBD2 is a possible D gene (5 bases). The germline CDR1 and CDR2 sequences are DFQATT and SNEGSKA (reference sequence). V was clipped by 7 bases and J by 3 bases, with 16 bases between them. This CDR3 is 13 amino acids long.

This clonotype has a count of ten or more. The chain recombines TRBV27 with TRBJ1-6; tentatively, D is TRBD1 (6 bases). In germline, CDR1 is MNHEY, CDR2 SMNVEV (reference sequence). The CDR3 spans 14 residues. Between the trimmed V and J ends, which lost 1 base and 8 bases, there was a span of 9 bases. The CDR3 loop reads CASSLLQGHSPLHF. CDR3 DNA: TGTGCCAGCAGTTTATTGCAGGGGCATTCACCCCTCCACTTT.

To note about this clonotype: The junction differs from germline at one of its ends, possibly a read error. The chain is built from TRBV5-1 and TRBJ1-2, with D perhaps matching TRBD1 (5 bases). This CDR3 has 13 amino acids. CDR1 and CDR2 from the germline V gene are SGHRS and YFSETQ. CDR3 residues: CASSWVGDYGYTF. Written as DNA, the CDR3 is TGTGCCAGCAGCTGGGTGGGGGACTATGGCTACACCTTC.

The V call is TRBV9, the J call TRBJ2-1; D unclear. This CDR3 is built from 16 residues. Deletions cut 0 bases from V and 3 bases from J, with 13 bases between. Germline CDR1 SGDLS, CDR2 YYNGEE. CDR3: CASSVGPQPVYNEQFF. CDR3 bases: TGTGCCAGCAGCGTAGGTCCGCAACCGGTCTACAATGAGCAGTTCTTC.

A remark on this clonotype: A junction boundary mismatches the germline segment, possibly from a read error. DNA of the CDR3: TGTGCCAGCAGCCCCAACCAAGAGACCCGGTACTTC. As protein: CASSPNQETRYF. The rearrangement uses TRBV5-5 and TRBJ2-5; D call uncertain. Germline V gene sequence: CDR1 SGHKS, CDR2 YYEKEE (reference sequence). The CDR3 consists of 12 residues.

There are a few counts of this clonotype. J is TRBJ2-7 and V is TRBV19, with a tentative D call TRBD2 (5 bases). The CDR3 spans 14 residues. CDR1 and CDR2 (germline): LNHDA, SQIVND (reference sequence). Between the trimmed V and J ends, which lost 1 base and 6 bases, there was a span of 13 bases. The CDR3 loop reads CASSIVRRVFEQYF. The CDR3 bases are TGTGCCAGTAGTATAGTAAGGCGGGTTTTCGAGCAGTACTTC.

The CDR3 DNA follows: TGTGCCAGCAGCCCGGACCGCCTGAATCAGCCCCAGCATTTT. The encoded protein is CASSPDRLNQPQHF. The V call is TRBV12-3 or TRBV12-4, the J call TRBJ1-5, with D hard to call. The V gene lost 6 bases and the J gene lost 4 bases, with 13 bases spanning the gap. The CDR3 is made up of 14 amino acids.

CDR3 in DNA: TGTGCCAGCAGCCAAGAGGGATTACCCCTCCACTTT. The encoded protein is CASSQEGLPLHF. The rearrangement links TRBV14 to TRBJ1-6; D is unresolved. V was clipped by 0 bases and J by 12 bases, with 6 bases between them. CDR3 size: 12 residues. CDR1 SGHDN and CDR2 FVKESK come from the germline V gene.

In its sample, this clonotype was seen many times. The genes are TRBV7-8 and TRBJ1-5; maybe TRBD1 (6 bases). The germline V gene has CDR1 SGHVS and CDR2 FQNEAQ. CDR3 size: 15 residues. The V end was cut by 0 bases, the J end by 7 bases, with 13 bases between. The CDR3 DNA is TGTGCCAGCAGCTTAGCGGTGGGGGCTGGGCAGCCCCAGCATTTT. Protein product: CASSLAVGAGQPQHF.

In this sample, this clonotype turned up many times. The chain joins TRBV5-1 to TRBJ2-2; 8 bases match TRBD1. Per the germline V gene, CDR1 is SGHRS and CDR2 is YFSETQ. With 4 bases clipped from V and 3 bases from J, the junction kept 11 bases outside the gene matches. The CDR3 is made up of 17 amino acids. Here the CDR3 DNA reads TGCGCCAGCAGCCCGATGGCCGGACAGGGCGACACCGGGGAGCTGTTTTTT. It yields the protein CASSPMAGQGDTGELFF.

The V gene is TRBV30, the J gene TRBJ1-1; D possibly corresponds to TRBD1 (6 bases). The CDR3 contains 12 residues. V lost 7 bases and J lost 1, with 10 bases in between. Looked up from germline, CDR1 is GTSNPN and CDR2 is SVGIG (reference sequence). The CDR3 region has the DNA TGTGCCTCCATGACAGGGAACACTGAAGCTTTCTTT. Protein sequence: CASMTGNTEAFF.

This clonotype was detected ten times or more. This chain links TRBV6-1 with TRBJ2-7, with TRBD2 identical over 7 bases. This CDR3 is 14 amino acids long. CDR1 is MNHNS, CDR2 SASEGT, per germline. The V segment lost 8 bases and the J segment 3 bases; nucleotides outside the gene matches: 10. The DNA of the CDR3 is TGTGCCAGCCTTTCTAGCGGTAGGGGCTACGAGCAGTACTTC. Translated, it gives CASLSSGRGYEQYF.

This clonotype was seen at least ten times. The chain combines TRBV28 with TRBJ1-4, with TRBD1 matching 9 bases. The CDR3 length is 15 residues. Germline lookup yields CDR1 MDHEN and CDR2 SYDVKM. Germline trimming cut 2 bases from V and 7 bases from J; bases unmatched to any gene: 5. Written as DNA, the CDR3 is TGTGCCAGCAGTTTAGTGGGGGACAGGGCTGAAAAACTGTTTTTT. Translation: CASSLVGDRAEKLFF.

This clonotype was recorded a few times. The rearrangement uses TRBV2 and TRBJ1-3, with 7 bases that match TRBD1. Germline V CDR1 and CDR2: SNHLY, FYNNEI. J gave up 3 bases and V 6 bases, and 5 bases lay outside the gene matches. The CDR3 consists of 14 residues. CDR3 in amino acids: CASSPQGSGNTIYF. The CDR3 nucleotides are TGTGCCAGCAGCCCACAGGGGAGTGGAAACACCATATATTTT. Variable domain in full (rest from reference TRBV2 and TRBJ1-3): EPEVTQTPSHQVTQMGQEVILRCVPISNHLYFYWYRQILGQKVEFLVSFYNNEISEKSEIFDDQFSVERPDGSNFTLKIRSTKLEDSAMYFCASSPQGSGNTIYFGEGSWLTVV.

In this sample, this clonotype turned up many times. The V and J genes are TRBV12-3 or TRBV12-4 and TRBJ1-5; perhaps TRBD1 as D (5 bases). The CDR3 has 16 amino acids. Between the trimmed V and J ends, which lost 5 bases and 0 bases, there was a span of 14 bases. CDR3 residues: CASSPGTGYSNQPQHF. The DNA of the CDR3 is TGTGCCAGCAGTCCCGGGACGGGGTATAGCAATCAGCCCCAGCATTTT.

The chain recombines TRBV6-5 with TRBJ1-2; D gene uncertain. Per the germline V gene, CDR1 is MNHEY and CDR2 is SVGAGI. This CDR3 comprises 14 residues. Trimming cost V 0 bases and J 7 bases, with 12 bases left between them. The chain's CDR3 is CASSYSLSRGGYTF. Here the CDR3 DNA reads TGTGCCAGCAGTTACTCGCTGTCCCGGGGTGGCTACACCTTC.

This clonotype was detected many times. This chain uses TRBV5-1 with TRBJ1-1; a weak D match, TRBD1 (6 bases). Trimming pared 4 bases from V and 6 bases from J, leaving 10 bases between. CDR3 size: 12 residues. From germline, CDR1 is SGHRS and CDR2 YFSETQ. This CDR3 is CASSEQGPEAFF. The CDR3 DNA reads TGCGCCAGCAGCGAGCAGGGGCCTGAAGCTTTCTTT.

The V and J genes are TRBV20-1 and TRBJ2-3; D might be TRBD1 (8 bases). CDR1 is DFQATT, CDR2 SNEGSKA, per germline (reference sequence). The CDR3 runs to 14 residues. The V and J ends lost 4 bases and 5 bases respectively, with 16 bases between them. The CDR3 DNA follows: TGCAGTGCTACCAGGACAGGGAGGGGAGATACGCAGTATTTT. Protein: CSATRTGRGDTQYF.

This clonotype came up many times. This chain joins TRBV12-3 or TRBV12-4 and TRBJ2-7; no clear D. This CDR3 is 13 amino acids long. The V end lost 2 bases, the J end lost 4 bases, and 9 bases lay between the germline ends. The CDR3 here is CASSLQESYEQYF. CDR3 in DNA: TGTGCCAGCAGTTTACAGGAGTCTTACGAGCAGTACTTC.

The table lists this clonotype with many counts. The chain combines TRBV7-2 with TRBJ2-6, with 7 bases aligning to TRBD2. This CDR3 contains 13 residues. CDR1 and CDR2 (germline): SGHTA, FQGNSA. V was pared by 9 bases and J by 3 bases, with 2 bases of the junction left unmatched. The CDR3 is CASGGVGANVLTF. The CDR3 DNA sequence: TGTGCCAGTGGGGGGGTTGGGGCCAACGTCCTGACTTTC.

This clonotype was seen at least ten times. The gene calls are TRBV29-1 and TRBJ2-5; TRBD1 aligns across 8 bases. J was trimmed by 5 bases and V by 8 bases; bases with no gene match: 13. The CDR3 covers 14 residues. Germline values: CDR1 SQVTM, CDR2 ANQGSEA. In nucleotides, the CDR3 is TGCAGCTGGACCCTACAGGGGGTTCCGGAGACCCAGTACTTC. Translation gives CSWTLQGVPETQYF.

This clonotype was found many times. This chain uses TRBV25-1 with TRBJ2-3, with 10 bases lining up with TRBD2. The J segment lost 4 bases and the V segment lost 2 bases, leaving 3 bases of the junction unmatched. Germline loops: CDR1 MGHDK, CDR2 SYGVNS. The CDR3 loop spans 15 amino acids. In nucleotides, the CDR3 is TGTGCCAGCAGTGAAGAGCGGGGGGGCGCAGATACGCAGTATTTT. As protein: CASSEERGGADTQYF.

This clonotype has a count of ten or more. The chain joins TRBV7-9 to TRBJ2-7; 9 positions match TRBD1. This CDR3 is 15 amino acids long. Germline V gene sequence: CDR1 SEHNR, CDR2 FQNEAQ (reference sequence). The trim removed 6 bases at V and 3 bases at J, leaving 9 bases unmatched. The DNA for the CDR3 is TGTGCCAGCAGATCCGGACAGGGGCCCCACTACGAGCAGTACTTC. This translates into CASRSGQGPHYEQYF.

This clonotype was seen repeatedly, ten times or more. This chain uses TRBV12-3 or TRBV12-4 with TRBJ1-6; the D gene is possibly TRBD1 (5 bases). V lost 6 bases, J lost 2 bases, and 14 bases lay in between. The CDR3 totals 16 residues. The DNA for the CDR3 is TGTGCCAGCAGGGACACCCCAGTGCCCTATAATTCACCCCTCCACTTT. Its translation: CASRDTPVPYNSPLHF.

The CDR3 loop is CASKGLAGGGNEQFF. The CDR3 DNA sequence: TGTGCCAGCAAGGGACTAGCGGGAGGTGGCAATGAGCAGTTCTTC. The chain recombines TRBV2 with TRBJ2-1, with TRBD2 matching 15 bases. V lost 7 bases and J lost 6; bases outside the gene matches: 4. This CDR3 is 15 amino acids long. CDR1 SNHLY and CDR2 FYNNEI come from the germline V gene.

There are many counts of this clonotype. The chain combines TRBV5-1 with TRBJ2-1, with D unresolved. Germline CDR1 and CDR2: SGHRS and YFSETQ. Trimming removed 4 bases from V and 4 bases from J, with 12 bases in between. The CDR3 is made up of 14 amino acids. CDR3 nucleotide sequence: TGCGCCAGCAGCCTGAGCGACACGTACAATGAGCAGTTCTTC. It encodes CASSLSDTYNEQFF.